This TCR beta chain was documented in a study of blood T cell repertoires in COVID-19. Study in general: The cDNA or gDNA used as material had been derived from T cells, B-cell-depleted T cells, or PBMCs.

The Seattle patients joined while their infection was active and were tracked longitudinally afterward. In the study's own analysis: For nucleated cells, counts were estimated from reference gene primer amplification. Libraries were prepared by immunoSEQ multiplex PCR; TCRdb keeps only in-frame clonotypes and omits some of them. That table supplies the V and J calls and clone size; D and trimming were determined from the DNA. In the table there are roughly 100,000 clones, roughly 87% of which are singletons. Trimming at V came to 5 bases and at J to 5 bases, leaving 8 bases not matched to a gene. In germline, CDR1 is SGHTA, CDR2 FQGNSA. The CDR3 is made up of 16 amino acids.

The TCR was taken from a woman between 45 and 65 years old with COVID-19, enrolled during active disease. V and J are TRBV7-2 and TRBJ2-2; 10 positions match TRBD2. Sequences were obtained from peripheral blood. The CDR3 sequence is CASSITSGAATGELFF. CDR3 coding DNA: TGTGCCAGCAGCATTACTAGCGGGGCCGCGACCGGGGAGCTGTTTTTT.